A single sample is the source of the 6 T cell receptor beta chains below, sequenced in a study of CD8+ T cells in alopecia areata. cDNA serving as the sequencing template came from extracted, reverse transcribed RNA. The protocol was immunoSEQ multiplex PCR, while the TCRdb copy is restricted to in-frame clones and leaves out a portion. The sample shows about 70,000 clones, 29% of them seen only once. Described treatment: oral pan-JAK inhibitor, 5-10 mg twice daily. Sequenced here: CD8+ T cells sorted from blood, sampled at week 4, from a patient treated with tofacitinib. The receptors originated from a human donor with alopecia areata.

This clone has a single count. The J gene is TRBJ2-5, the V gene TRBV25-1; possible D gene TRBD2, 6 bases. Germline-derived CDR1 and CDR2 are MGHDK and SYGVNS. V lost 10 bases and J lost 5, with 14 bases in between. This CDR3 contains 12 residues. The CDR3 protein is CATGGSGETQYF. The CDR3, as DNA: TGTGCCACCGGAGGGTCGGGCGAGACCCAGTACTTC.

The table lists this clone with a few counts. The rearrangement links TRBV25-1 to TRBJ1-2, with D perhaps TRBD1 (5 bases). Germline CDR1 reads MGHDK; CDR2 reads SYGVNS. V was shortened by 2 bases and J by 5 bases, with 9 bases between the two germline ends. CDR3 length: 13 residues. The CDR3 loop reads CASSEGEGYGYTF. The CDR3 DNA sequence: TGTGCCAGCAGTGAAGGGGAGGGGTATGGCTACACCTTC.

This clone was picked up a small number of times. The CDR3 sequence is CALGRGETQYF. CDR3 DNA: TGTGCCCTGGGCAGAGGGGAGACCCAGTACTTC. V and J are TRBV28 and TRBJ2-5; a weak D match, TRBD2 (5 bases). The germline V gene has CDR1 MDHEN and CDR2 SYDVKM. CDR3 length: 11 residues. V was trimmed by 11 bases and J by 5 bases, leaving 12 bases between them. Using reference TRBV28 and TRBJ2-5 for the parts outside the CDR3, the full variable domain is DVKVTQSSRYLVKRTGEKVFLECVQDMDHENMFWYRQDPGLGLRLIYFSYDVKMKEKGDIPEGYSVSREKKERFSLILESASTNQTSMYLCALGRGETQYFGPGTRLLVL.

Only a few counts were recorded for this clone. V is TRBV11-2 and J is TRBJ2-5, with no clear D. V lost 1 base and J 5 bases, leaving 5 bases between the germline ends. Germline V gene lookup returns CDR1 SGHAT and CDR2 FQNNGV. This CDR3 comprises 12 residues. The CDR3 loop is CASSLAWETQYF. CDR3 DNA: TGTGCCAGCAGCTTAGCATGGGAGACCCAGTACTTC.

For this clone: Other DNA sequences in this specimen translate into the identical CDR3. The chain employs TRBV29-1 and TRBJ2-7; 8 nucleotides line up with TRBD2. CDR1 SQVTM and CDR2 ANQGSEA come from the germline V gene. The junction had 5 bases not matched to a gene; V was cut back by 7 bases and J by 0 bases. The CDR3 has 13 residues. The CDR3 spells CSGAGGPSYEQYF. The DNA for the CDR3 is TGCAGCGGCGCGGGGGGCCCCTCCTACGAGCAGTACTTC.

This clone occurred a few times. This chain links TRBV14 with TRBJ2-5; D is unresolved. Germline V CDR1 and CDR2: SGHDN, FVKESK. This CDR3 region has 14 residues. V shed 2 bases and J shed 5 bases, with 12 bases lying between them. CDR3 DNA: TGTGCCAGCAGCCAAAGGGCCAGCTGGGAGACCCAGTACTTC. This gives the protein CASSQRASWETQYF. Together with reference TRBV14 and TRBJ2-5, the CDR3 gives the full variable domain: EAGVTQFPSHSVIEKGQTVTLRCDPISGHDNLYWYRRVMGKEIKFLLHFVKESKQDESGMPNNRFLAERTGGTYSTLKVQPAELEDSGVYFCASSQRASWETQYFGPGTRLLVL.